These T cell receptor beta chains were read from a single sample in a study of blood T cell repertoires in COVID-19. Only in-frame clones appear in the TCRdb table, and some are missing; sequencing was by immunoSEQ multiplex PCR. The repertoire holds around 130,000 clones, with under 85% as singletons. Sequencing used PBMCs or T cells enriched from blood (not recorded which). These receptors all stem from a woman between 18 and 30 years old who had been exposed to COVID-19. CDR3s include the opening cysteine and the closing phenylalanine or tryptophan. D genes are given only for firm matches. Rows give clone size only sometimes, using once, few, many, or a class for an expanded clone.

CDR3 protein,CDR3 DNA,J gene,V gene,D gene,clone size
CASPPRRIMNTEAFF,TGTGCCAGTCCCCCGAGGCGAATTATGAACACTGAAGCTTTCTTT,TRBJ1-1,TRBV28,NA,NA
CASSPSYRAEKLFF,TGTGCCAGCAGCCCAAGCTACAGGGCCGAAAAACTGTTTTTT,TRBJ1-4,TRBV5-6,NA,NA
CATLPTQGYSGNTIYF,TGTGCCACCCTACCCACACAGGGTTACTCTGGAAACACCATATATTTT,TRBJ1-3,TRBV28,NA,NA
CASSLRTGNYGYTF,TGTGCCAGCTCACTCCGGACGGGAAACTATGGCTACACCTTC,TRBJ1-2,TRBV18,NA,once
CASSLWHSGANVLTF,TGTGCCAGCAGTTTATGGCACTCTGGGGCCAACGTCCTGACTTTC,TRBJ2-6,TRBV27,NA,NA
CASRSQGTTDTQYF,TGTGCCAGCAGGTCTCAGGGGACCACAGATACGCAGTATTTT,TRBJ2-3,TRBV28,NA,NA
CASSEGPTSASYNEQFF,TGCGCCAGCAGTGAAGGGCCTACTAGCGCCTCCTACAATGAGCAGTTCTTC,TRBJ2-1,TRBV10-1,TRBD2,once
CASSEGSGRMDNEQFF,TGTGCCAGCAGCGAAGGTAGCGGGAGAATGGACAATGAGCAGTTCTTC,TRBJ2-1,TRBV4-2,TRBD2,NA
CATSRGDFTGELFF,TGTGCCACCAGCAGAGGGGACTTCACCGGGGAGCTGTTTTTT,TRBJ2-2,TRBV15,NA,NA
CASSSPPGGAGAKDEQYF,TGTGCCAGCAGCTCCCCCCCCGGAGGTGCAGGGGCCAAGGACGAGCAGTACTTC,TRBJ2-7,TRBV7-9,NA,NA